These 3 T cell receptor beta chains originate from one sample sequenced in a study of control samples from healthy donors and cancer patients. Assay: immunoSEQ multiplex PCR; the TCRdb copy retains only in-frame clones and omits some. The sample contains tens of thousands of clones, around 91% of which appear only once. Sequenced: blood. The source of these receptors is a man aged 50 to 60 in good health.

The chain is built from TRBV11-1 and TRBJ1-5; 10 bases are a match to TRBD1. Germline CDR1 reads SGHAT; CDR2 reads FQDESV (reference sequence). The CDR3 length is 13 residues. The J segment lost 7 bases and the V segment lost 6 bases, leaving 3 bases of the junction unmatched. CDR3 protein: CASSRTGGQPQHF. CDR3 nucleotides: TGTGCCAGCAGTCGGACAGGGGGGCAGCCCCAGCATTTT.

The rearrangement links TRBV27 to TRBJ1-3, with D unresolved. There are 15 residues in the CDR3. Germline V gene sequence: CDR1 MNHEY, CDR2 SMNVEV (reference sequence). V gave up 6 bases and J gave up 1 base, with 13 bases separating them. The CDR3 protein is CASSLSGESGNTIYF. DNA for the CDR3: TGTGCCAGCAGCCTATCGGGAGAGTCTGGAAACACCATATATTTT.

V gene TRBV6-5 combines with J gene TRBJ1-2; D is uncertain. The CDR3 is 16 amino acids. Trimming removed 3 bases at V and 0 bases at J, with 14 bases between. In germline, CDR1 is MNHEY, CDR2 SVGAGI. CDR3 sequence: CASSYTVTNANYGYTF. The CDR3 bases are TGTGCCAGCAGTTATACGGTGACAAACGCTAACTATGGCTACACCTTC.